The 2 T cell receptor beta chains below come from one sample, sequenced in a study of T cells after yellow fever vaccination. Each CDR3 protein gets one entry after TCRdb re-called the 5' RACE reads with MiXCR. The data show approximately 300,000 distinct CDR3 sequences, 9.5% to 12% seen once. Sequences were derived from CD4+ T cells sorted from PBMCs, sampled 45 days after the yellow fever booster vaccination. The source is a man aged 18 to 29 who received the YFV17D yellow fever vaccine.

This sequence joins TRBV12-3 or TRBV12-4 and TRBJ1-5; D gene ambiguous. This CDR3 is 14 amino acids long. The germline V and J ends were trimmed by 10 bases and 0 bases, with 13 bases remaining between them. The CDR3 reads CATTDGDSNQPQHF. The CDR3 DNA follows: TGTGCCACCACGGACGGTGATAGCAATCAGCCCCAGCATTTT.

J is TRBJ2-3 and V is TRBV5-1; TRBD2 matches 11 bases. Per germline, CDR1 SGHRS and CDR2 YFSETQ. J lost 5 bases, V lost 4 bases, and 6 bases had no gene match. This CDR3 is 15 amino acids long. The CDR3 loop reads CASSPTSGVRDTQYF. DNA for the CDR3: TGCGCCAGCAGCCCGACTAGCGGGGTGAGAGATACGCAGTATTTT.